The 10 T cell receptor beta chains below all came from one sample that was sequenced in a study of vaccination and CD4 T cells after COVID-19. As for treatment: approximately nine-day PBMC culture with coronavirus spike peptide pools or control peptides (ViraFEST assay). Which antigens these TCRs recognize remains unknown. The Oncomine TCR Beta short-read assay was what sequenced the DNA obtained from cultured CD4+ T cells. Via MiXCR, TCRdb re-called the PCR reads, giving one row per CDR3 protein. The sample yields some 16,000 distinct CDR3 sequences, over 45% seen once. The sequenced material came from CD4+ T cells from blood, cultured in vitro. The origin of the receptors is a human donor who had recovered from COVID-19.

This chain connects TRBV25-1 to TRBJ1-2; D remains ambiguous. CDR1 MGHDK and CDR2 SYGVNS come from the germline V gene. The CDR3 has 12 amino acids. V lost 8 bases, J lost 3 bases, and 10 bases lay in between. This CDR3 reads CASSTDYYGYTF. CDR3 DNA sequence: TGTGCCAGCTCGACGGACTACTATGGCTACACCTTC.

This chain joins TRBV20-1 and TRBJ1-2, with D perhaps matching TRBD1 (5 bases). Per germline, CDR1 DFQATT and CDR2 SNEGSKA (reference sequence). V lost 0 bases to trimming and J lost 0 bases, with 11 bases between them. This CDR3 has 15 residues. CDR3 nucleotides: TGCAGTGCTAGAGAGCCAGGGTCGGCTAACTATGGCTACACCTTC. Residues: CSAREPGSANYGYTF.

The sample holds a few counts of this clonotype. The chain uses TRBV25-1 and TRBJ2-5; 10 bases fit TRBD1. Trimming at V came to 5 bases and at J to 5 bases, leaving 8 bases not matched to a gene. The CDR3 spans 15 residues. Germline values: CDR1 MGHDK, CDR2 SYGVNS. In nucleotides, the CDR3 is TGTGCCAGCAGTAAGGAGACAGGGGGCCCGGAGACCCAGTACTTC. Protein sequence: CASSKETGGPETQYF.

This sequence joins TRBV6-4 and TRBJ1-2; 7 nucleotides match TRBD1. CDR1 is MRHNA, CDR2 SNTAGT, per germline. This CDR3 comprises 14 residues. Trimming took 6 bases from V and 4 from J; bases not matched to a gene: 8. The DNA of the CDR3 is TGTGCCAGCAGCGCCGACAGGGCTGGCTATGGCTACACCTTC. Translation gives CASSADRAGYGYTF.

This clonotype showed up just once. The chain carries TRBV9 and TRBJ1-2; TRBD1 is a possible D gene (6 bases). The germline V gene has CDR1 SGDLS and CDR2 YYNGEE. Trimming left V 1 base short and J 6 bases short, with 10 bases between. The CDR3 runs to 13 residues. The DNA for the CDR3 is TGTGCCAGCAGCGTATTACAGGGAGATGGCTACACCTTC. It yields the protein CASSVLQGDGYTF.

This clonotype was seen a few times. The rearrangement joins TRBV7-9 to TRBJ1-2; D is unresolved. V shed 8 bases and J shed 10 bases, with 17 bases lying between them. This CDR3 comprises 12 residues. Germline V gene data show CDR1 as SEHNR and CDR2 as FQNEAQ (reference sequence). This CDR3 is CASGLAGQDYTF. CDR3 DNA sequence: TGTGCCAGCGGCCTGGCCGGGCAGGACTACACCTTC.

The gene calls are TRBV10-3 and TRBJ2-3; D may be TRBD2 (6 bases). CDR1 is ENHRY, CDR2 SYGVKD, per germline. This CDR3 spans 14 amino acids. Trimming shortened V by 6 bases and J by 0 bases, and 10 bases separated the two germline ends. The CDR3 nucleotides are TGTGCCATCAGAACCGGGACTAGCACAGATACGCAGTATTTT. This sequence encodes CAIRTGTSTDTQYF.

The genes are TRBV7-9 and TRBJ2-5; D is possibly TRBD1 or TRBD2 (6 bases each). The CDR3 is made up of 14 amino acids. V was pared by 5 bases and J by 2 bases, with 12 bases between. Germline CDR1 is SEHNR and CDR2 is FQNEAQ (reference sequence). CDR3 region: CASSPEGEQETQYF. The CDR3 DNA is TGTGCCAGCAGCCCGGAGGGGGAACAAGAGACCCAGTACTTC. The whole variable domain, remainder taken from reference TRBV7-9 and TRBJ2-5, is DTGVSQNPRHKITKRGQNVTFRCDPISEHNRLYWYRQTLGQGPEFLTYFQNEAQLEKSRLLSDRFSAERPKGSFSTLEIQRTEQGDSAMYLCASSPEGEQETQYFGPGTRLLVL.

This clonotype was seen more than once but under ten times. This chain links TRBV6-2 or TRBV6-3 with TRBJ2-3, with 12 bases fitting TRBD2. J gave up 6 bases and V 6 bases, and 7 bases lay outside the gene matches. This CDR3 region has 15 residues. The germline CDR1 and CDR2 sequences are MNHEY and SVGEGT. The CDR3 loop is CASRPRTSGTDTQYF. The CDR3 DNA is TGTGCCAGCAGGCCACGGACTAGCGGGACGGATACGCAGTATTTT.

The chain employs TRBV5-1 and TRBJ2-2; 10 nucleotides align to TRBD1. The CDR3 is made up of 16 amino acids. The trim removed 1 base at V and 3 bases at J, leaving 3 bases unmatched. Germline-derived CDR1 and CDR2 are SGHRS and YFSETQ. CDR3 in DNA: TGCGCCAGCAGCTTGCAAGGGACAGGGGACACCGGGGAGCTGTTTTTT. This encodes CASSLQGTGDTGELFF. Complete variable domain (other parts from reference TRBV5-1 and TRBJ2-2): KAGVTQTPRYLIKTRGQQVTLSCSPISGHRSVSWYQQTPGQGLQFLFEYFSETQRNKGNFPGRFSGRQFSNSRSEMNVSTLELGDSALYLCASSLQGTGDTGELFFGEGSRLTVL.